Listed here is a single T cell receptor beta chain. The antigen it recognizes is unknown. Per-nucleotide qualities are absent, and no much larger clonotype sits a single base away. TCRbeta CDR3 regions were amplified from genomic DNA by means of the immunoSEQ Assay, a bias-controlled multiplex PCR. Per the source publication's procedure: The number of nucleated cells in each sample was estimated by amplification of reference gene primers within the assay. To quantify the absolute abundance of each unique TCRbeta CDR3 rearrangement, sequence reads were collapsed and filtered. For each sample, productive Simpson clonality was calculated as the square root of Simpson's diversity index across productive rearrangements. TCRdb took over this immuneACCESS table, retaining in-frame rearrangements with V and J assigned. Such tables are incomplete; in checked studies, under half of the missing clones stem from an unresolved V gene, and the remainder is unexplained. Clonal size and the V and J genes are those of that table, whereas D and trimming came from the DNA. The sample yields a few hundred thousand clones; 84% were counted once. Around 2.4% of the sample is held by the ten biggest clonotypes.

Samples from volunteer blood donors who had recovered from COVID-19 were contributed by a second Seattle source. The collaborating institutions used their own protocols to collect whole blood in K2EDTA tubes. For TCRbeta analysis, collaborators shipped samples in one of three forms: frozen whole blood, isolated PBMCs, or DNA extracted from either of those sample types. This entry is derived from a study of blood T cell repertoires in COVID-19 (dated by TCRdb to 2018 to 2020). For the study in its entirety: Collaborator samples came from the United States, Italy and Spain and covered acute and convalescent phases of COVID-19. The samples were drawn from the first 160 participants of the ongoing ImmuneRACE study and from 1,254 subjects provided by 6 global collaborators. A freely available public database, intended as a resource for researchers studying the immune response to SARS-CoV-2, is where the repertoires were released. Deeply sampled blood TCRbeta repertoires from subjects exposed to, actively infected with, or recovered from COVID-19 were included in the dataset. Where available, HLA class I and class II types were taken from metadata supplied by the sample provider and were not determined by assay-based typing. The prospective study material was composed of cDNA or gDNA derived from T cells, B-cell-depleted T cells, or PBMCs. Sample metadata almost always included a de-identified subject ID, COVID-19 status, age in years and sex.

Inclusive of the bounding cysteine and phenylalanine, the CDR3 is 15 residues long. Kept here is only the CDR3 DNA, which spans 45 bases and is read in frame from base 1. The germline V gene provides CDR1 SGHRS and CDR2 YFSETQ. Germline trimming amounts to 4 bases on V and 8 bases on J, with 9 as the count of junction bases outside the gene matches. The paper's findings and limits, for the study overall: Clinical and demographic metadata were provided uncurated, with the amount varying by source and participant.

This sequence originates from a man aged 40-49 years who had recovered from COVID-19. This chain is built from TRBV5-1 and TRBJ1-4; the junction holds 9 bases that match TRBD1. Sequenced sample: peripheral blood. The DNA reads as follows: TGCGCCAGCAGCGGGTCCGGGACAGGGTTGGAAAAACTGTTTTTT. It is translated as CASSGSGTGLEKLFF.